What follows describes a single TCR beta chain. The antigen is not known. This entry belongs to a study of T cell responses to AZD1222 COVID-19 vaccine. Study context: Second-dose schedules of about 4 or about 12 weeks were combined. Findings of the study overall: Repertoires were collected only later (after the peak T cell response had occurred).

Here immunoSEQ multiplex PCR was the method, and the copy in TCRdb shows in-frame clones only, minus some. The table records around 150,000 clones, 90% to 95% of them present only once. Sequencing was performed on peripheral blood, taken on day 0 of AZD1222 vaccination. This sequence originates from an adult in good health.

DNA for the CDR3: TGTGCCAGCAGCCAAGAAGGGCGGCCCACAGATACGCAGTATTTT. It codes for CASSQEGRPTDTQYF. The rearrangement links TRBV3-1 (or the pseudogene TRBV3-2) to TRBJ2-3; D remains unclear. Looked up from germline, CDR1 is LGHDT and CDR2 is YNNKEL (reference sequence). This CDR3 is built from 15 residues. Trimming took 0 bases from V and 2 from J, leaving 9 bases between them.